These T cell receptor beta chains were read from a single sample in a study of blood T cell repertoires in COVID-19. Method: immunoSEQ multiplex PCR; TCRdb's copy keeps in-frame clones and lacks some. The table shows around 210,000 clones, with approximately 80% occurring only once. Input material: peripheral blood. The receptors originated from a human donor in a cohort sampled during active COVID-19. Each CDR3 is given with its conserved first and last residue. A D gene is named only where the DNA matches it firmly. The size field is filled for only some rows; it gives once, few, many or a size class.

D gene,J gene,clone size,V gene,CDR3 DNA,CDR3 protein
NA,TRBJ1-2,NA,TRBV12-3/TRBV12-4,TGTGCCAGCAGTTTTAGCGGTCTCTATGGCTACACCTTC,CASSFSGLYGYTF
NA,TRBJ2-6,NA,TRBV28,TGTGCCAGCAGTTTATCAGGGTCTGGGGCCAACGTCCTGACTTTC,CASSLSGSGANVLTF
TRBD2,TRBJ2-3,NA,TRBV5-6,TGTGCCAGCAGCTTCGAGCGGGAGCGCTACACAGATACGCAGTATTTT,CASSFERERYTDTQYF
TRBD2,TRBJ2-2,few,TRBV5-1,TGCGCCAGCAGCCTCCCTCTAGCGGGCCACACCGGGGAGCTGTTTTTT,CASSLPLAGHTGELFF
NA,TRBJ1-4,NA,TRBV5-6,TGTGCCAGCAGCGGGGGCAGCGCAACTAATGAAAAACTGTTTTTT,CASSGGSATNEKLFF
TRBD2,TRBJ2-7,NA,TRBV28,TGTGCCAGCAGTTTTCGGCTTAGAGGACTAGCGGGAGGGCCGCCCTACGAGCAGTACTTC,CASSFRLRGLAGGPPYEQYF
NA,TRBJ2-7,NA,TRBV7-8,TGTGCCAGCAGCCGTGGTGGGTTAATTTCAGGCGAGCAGTACTTC,CASSRGGLISGEQYF
TRBD2,TRBJ2-4,NA,TRBV28,TGTGCCAGCAGTTCCGGGACTAGCGGAATTCAAAACATTCAGTACTTC,CASSSGTSGIQNIQYF
NA,TRBJ2-2,NA,TRBV19,TGTGCCAGTAGTATAGTAAGGGGTCGGACCGGGGAGCTGTTTTTT,CASSIVRGRTGELFF
NA,TRBJ2-7,NA,TRBV29-1,TGCAGCGTAAGCCGGGGGACTCGTACCTACGAGCAGTACTTC,CSVSRGTRTYEQYF